The clone carrying this T cell receptor (beta chain) showed up many times. MiXCR, run by TCRdb on the RACE reads, gives a single entry per CDR3 protein. The data contain roughly 100,000 distinct CDR3 sequences, 7% to 10% of them singletons. The germline CDR1 and CDR2 sequences are DFQATT and SNEGSKA (reference sequence). V shed 5 bases, J shed 7 bases, and the junction held 25 bases outside the gene matches. The CDR3 has 20 residues. The data were taken from a study of human T cells and chemical hapten exposure. Time point denoted: patch test 2, 6 weeks after DPC sensitization. The treatment is: therapeutic diphenylcyclopropenone sensitization with weekly scalp DPC.

The source is a woman in her 40s with alopecia areata. Some clones in this sample may be carry-over from other donors' samples. This sample comprised whole blood, obtained in connection with sensitization to the hapten diphenylcyclopropenone (DPC). V usage is TRBV20-1 and J usage is TRBJ2-3; TRBD2 matches 12 bases. CDR3 DNA sequence: TGCAGTGCTGAACCTCGATCTTGGACTAGCGGGACCCGCCAAGCCTATACGCAGTATTTT. Its translation is CSAEPRSWTSGTRQAYTQYF.